This T cell receptor beta chain was captured in a study of blood T cell repertoires in COVID-19. Germline assignment: CDR1 SGHVS and CDR2 FNYEAQ. CDR3 length: 18 amino acids. Unmatched junction bases numbered 7, after V lost 2 bases and J lost 0 bases. Sequenced by immunoSEQ multiplex PCR; TCRdb stores in-frame clones only, minus some. The sample carries fewer than 700,000 clones, 70% to 90% recorded once. The sequence derives from a woman aged 45 to 65 with COVID-19, enrolled during active disease. This rearrangement joins TRBV7-6 to TRBJ2-3; 11 bases line up with TRBD2. Sample: peripheral blood. CDR3 nucleotides: TGTGCCAGCAGCTTAAGGCTAGCGGGGGGCACTAGCACAGATACGCAGTATTTT. It is translated as CASSLRLAGGTSTDTQYF. The entire variable domain, with the rest obtained from reference TRBV7-6 and TRBJ2-3, is as follows: GAGVSQSPRYKVTKRGQDVALRCDPISGHVSLYWYRQALGQGPEFLTYFNYEAQQDKSGLPNDRFSAERPEGSISTLTIQRTEQRDSAMYRCASSLRLAGGTSTDTQYFGPGTRLTVL.